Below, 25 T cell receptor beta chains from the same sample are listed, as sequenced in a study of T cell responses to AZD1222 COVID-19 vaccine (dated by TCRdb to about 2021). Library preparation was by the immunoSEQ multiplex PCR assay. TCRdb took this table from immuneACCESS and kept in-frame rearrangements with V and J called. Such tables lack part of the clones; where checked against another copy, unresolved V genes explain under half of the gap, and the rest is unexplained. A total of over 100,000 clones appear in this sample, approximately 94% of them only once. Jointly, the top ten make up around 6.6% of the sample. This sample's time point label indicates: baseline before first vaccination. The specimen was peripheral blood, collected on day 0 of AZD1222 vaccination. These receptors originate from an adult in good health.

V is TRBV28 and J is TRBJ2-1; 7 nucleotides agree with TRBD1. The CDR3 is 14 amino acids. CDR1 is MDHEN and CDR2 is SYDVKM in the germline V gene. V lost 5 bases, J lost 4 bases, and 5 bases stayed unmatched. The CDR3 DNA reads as TGTGCCAGCAGTCCGGACAGGCAGTACAATGAGCAGTTCTTC. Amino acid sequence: CASSPDRQYNEQFF.

The CDR3 spells CASSLGTSGNTGELFF. In nucleotides, the CDR3 is TGTGCCAGCAGTTTAGGTACTAGCGGGAACACCGGGGAGCTGTTTTTT. The J gene is TRBJ2-2, the V gene TRBV28; 8 bases are shared with TRBD2. V gave up 2 bases and J gave up 1 base; unmatched junction bases: 3. Germline V CDR1 and CDR2: MDHEN, SYDVKM. CDR3 length: 16 residues.

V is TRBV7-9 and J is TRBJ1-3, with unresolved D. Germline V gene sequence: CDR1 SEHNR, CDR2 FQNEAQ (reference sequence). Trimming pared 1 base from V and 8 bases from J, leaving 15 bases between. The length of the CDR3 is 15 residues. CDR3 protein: CASSLEGTPEDTIYF. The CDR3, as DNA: TGTGCCAGCAGCTTAGAAGGCACGCCTGAAGACACCATATATTTT.

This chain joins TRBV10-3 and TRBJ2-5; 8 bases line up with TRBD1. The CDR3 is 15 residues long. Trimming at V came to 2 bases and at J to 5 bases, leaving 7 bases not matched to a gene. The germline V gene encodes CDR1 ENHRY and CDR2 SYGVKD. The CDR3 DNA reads TGTGCCATCAGTGAGGAACCCGGGGACAGGGAGACCCAGTACTTC. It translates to CAISEEPGDRETQYF.

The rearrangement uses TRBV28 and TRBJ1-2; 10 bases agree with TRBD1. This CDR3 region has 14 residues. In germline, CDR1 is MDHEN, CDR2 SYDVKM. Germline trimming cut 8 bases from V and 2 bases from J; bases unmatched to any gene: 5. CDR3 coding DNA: TGTGCCAGCTTTAGACAGGGGGCCAACTATGGCTACACCTTC. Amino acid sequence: CASFRQGANYGYTF.

CDR3 bases: TGTGCCAGCAGCACAGGGTTCTATGGCTACACCTTC. It is translated as CASSTGFYGYTF. This chain uses TRBV12-3 or TRBV12-4 with TRBJ1-2; D perhaps matches TRBD1 (6 bases). V was pared by 6 bases and J by 4 bases, with 9 bases between. The CDR3 contains 12 residues.

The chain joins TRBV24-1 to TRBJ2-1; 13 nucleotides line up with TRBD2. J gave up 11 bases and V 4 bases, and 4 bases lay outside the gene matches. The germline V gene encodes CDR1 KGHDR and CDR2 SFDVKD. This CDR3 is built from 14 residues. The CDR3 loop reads CATSDAGLAGKQFF. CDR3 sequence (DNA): TGTGCCACCAGTGACGCGGGACTAGCGGGAAAGCAGTTCTTC.

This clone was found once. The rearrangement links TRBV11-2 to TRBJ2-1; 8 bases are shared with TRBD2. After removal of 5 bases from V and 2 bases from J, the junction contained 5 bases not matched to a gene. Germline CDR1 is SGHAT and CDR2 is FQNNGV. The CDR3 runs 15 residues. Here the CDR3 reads CASSPQGLAYNEQFF. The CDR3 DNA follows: TGTGCCAGCAGCCCTCAGGGACTAGCCTACAATGAGCAGTTCTTC.

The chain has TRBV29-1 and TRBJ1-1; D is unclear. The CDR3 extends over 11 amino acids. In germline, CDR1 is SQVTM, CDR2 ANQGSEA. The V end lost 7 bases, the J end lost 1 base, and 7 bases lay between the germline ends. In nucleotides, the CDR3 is TGCAGCGCCAAGGGGAACACTGAAGCTTTCTTT. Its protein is CSAKGNTEAFF.

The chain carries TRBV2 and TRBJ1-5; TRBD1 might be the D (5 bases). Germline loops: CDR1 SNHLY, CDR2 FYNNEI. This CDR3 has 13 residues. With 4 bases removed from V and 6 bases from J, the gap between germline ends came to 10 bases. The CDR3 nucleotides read TGTGCCAGCAGTGGGGGGTTGGGTCAGCCCCAGCATTTT. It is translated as CASSGGLGQPQHF.

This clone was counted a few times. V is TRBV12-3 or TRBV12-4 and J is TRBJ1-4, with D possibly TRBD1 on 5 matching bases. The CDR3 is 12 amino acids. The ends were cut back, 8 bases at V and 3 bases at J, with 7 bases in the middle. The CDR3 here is CASSGANEKLFF. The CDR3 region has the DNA TGTGCCAGCTCGGGGGCTAATGAAAAACTGTTTTTT.

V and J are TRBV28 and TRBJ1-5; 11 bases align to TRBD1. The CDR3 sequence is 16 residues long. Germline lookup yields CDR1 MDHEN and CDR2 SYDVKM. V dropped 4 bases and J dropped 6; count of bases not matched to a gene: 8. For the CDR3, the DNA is TGTGCCAGCAGTTACGTTGGACAGGGGGCAGGTCAGCCCCAGCATTTT. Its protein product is CASSYVGQGAGQPQHF.

CDR3 sequence: CATSDLRIEREVHYNEQFF. CDR3 DNA sequence: TGTGCCACCAGTGATTTGAGGATCGAGCGGGAGGTACATTACAATGAGCAGTTCTTC. This rearrangement joins TRBV24-1 to TRBJ2-1; 9 bases line up with TRBD2. The V gene's germline CDR1 is KGHDR and CDR2 SFDVKD. The CDR3 has 19 residues. Trimming at V came to 0 bases and at J to 4 bases, leaving 12 bases not matched to a gene.

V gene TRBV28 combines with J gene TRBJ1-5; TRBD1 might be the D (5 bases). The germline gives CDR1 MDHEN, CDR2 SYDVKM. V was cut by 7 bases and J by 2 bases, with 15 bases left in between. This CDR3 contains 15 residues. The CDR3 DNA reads TGTGCCAGCAACCTAGTGGGGGACGGCAATCAGCCCCAGCATTTT. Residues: CASNLVGDGNQPQHF.

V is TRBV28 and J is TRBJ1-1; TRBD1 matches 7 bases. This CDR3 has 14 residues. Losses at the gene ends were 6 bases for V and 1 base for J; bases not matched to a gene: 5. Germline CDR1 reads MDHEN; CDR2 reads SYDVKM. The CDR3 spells CASRIQGKNTEAFF. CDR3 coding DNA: TGTGCCAGCAGGATACAGGGGAAGAACACTGAAGCTTTCTTT. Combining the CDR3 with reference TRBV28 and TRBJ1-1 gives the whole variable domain DVKVTQSSRYLVKRTGEKVFLECVQDMDHENMFWYRQDPGLGLRLIYFSYDVKMKEKGDIPEGYSVSREKKERFSLILESASTNQTSMYLCASRIQGKNTEAFFGQGTRLTVV.

CDR3 sequence reads: CASSLTPTNSPLHF. CDR3 nucleotides: TGTGCCAGCAGCCTAACACCAACTAATTCACCCCTCCACTTT. The chain links TRBV7-2 to TRBJ1-6; D gene ambiguous. The V gene's germline CDR1 is SGHTA and CDR2 FQGNSA. V lost 5 bases to trimming and J lost 6 bases, with 11 bases between them. The CDR3 sequence is 14 residues long.

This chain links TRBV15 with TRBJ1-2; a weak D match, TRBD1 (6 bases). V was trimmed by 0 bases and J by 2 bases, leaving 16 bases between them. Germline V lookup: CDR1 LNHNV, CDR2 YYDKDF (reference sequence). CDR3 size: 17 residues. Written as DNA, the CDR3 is TGTGCCACCAGCAGAGATCTGCGGGGGCGGGCGAACTATGGCTACACCTTC. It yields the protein CATSRDLRGRANYGYTF.

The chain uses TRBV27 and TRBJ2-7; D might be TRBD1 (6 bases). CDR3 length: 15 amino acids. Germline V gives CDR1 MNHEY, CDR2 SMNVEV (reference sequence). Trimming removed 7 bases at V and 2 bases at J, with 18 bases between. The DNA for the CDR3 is TGTGCCAGCAAGGGGGTAGGACAGCCCCCCTACGAGCAGTACTTC. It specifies CASKGVGQPPYEQYF.

CDR3 DNA: TGTGCCAGTGCACCAACAAGGCAGCAACAGATGAACACTGAAGCTTTCTTT. It codes for CASAPTRQQQMNTEAFF. The genes are TRBV19 and TRBJ1-1; no clear D. The V end was cut by 8 bases, the J end by 0 bases, with 22 bases between. This CDR3 has 17 residues. Germline V lookup: CDR1 LNHDA, CDR2 SQIVND (reference sequence). Looking up the rest from reference TRBV19 and TRBJ1-1 gives the full variable domain: DGGITQSPKYLFRKEGQNVTLSCEQNLNHDAMYWYRQDPGQGLRLIYYSQIVNDFQKGDIAEGYSVSREKKESFPLTVTSAQKNPTAFYLCASAPTRQQQMNTEAFFGQGTRLTVV.

The CDR3 DNA sequence: TGTGCCAGCAGCGCAGGAGACAGGGGAATTGAGACCCAGTACTTC. This codes for CASSAGDRGIETQYF. The V and J genes are TRBV7-7 and TRBJ2-5; 8 bases are a match to TRBD1. Losses at the gene ends were 5 bases for V and 5 bases for J; bases not matched to a gene: 10. The CDR3 is 15 residues long. Germline assignment: CDR1 SSHAT and CDR2 FNYEAQ (reference sequence).

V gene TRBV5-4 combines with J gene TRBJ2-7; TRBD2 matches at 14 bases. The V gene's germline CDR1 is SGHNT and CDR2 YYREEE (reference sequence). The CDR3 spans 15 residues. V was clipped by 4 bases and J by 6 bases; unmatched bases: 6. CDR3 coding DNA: TGTGCCAGCAGCGTGGGACTAGCGGGAGTCGCCGAGCAGTACTTC. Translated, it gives CASSVGLAGVAEQYF.

CDR3 protein: CASSLLSGNYEQYF. Written as DNA, the CDR3 is TGTGCCAGCAGCTTACTTAGCGGGAACTACGAGCAGTACTTC. This sequence joins TRBV5-4 and TRBJ2-7; TRBD2 agrees at 8 bases. With 2 bases clipped from V and 3 bases from J, the junction kept 4 bases outside the gene matches. CDR1 and CDR2 from the germline V gene are SGHNT and YYREEE (reference sequence). The CDR3 runs to 14 residues.

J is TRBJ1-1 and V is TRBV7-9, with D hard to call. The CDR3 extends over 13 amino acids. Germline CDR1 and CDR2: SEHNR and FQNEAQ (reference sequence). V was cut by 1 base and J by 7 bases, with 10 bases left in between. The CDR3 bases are TGTGCCAGCAGCTTAGGTACCAGGAATGAAGCTTTCTTT. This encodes CASSLGTRNEAFF.

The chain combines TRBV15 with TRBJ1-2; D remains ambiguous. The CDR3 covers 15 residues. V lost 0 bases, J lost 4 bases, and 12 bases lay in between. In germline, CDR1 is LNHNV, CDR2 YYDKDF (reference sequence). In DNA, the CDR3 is TGTGCCACCAGCAGAGACTTCGGTTCGTCCTATGGCTACACCTTC. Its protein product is CATSRDFGSSYGYTF.

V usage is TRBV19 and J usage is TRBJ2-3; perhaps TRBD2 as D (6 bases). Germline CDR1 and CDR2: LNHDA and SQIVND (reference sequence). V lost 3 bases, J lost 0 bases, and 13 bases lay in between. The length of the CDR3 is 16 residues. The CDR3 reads CASSILWEASTDTQYF. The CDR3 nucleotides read TGTGCCAGTAGTATCCTATGGGAGGCTAGCACAGATACGCAGTATTTT.